Sequencing of this T cell receptor (beta chain) was carried out in a study of monozygotic twins with inflammatory bowel disease. Study-wide results and caveats: IBD patients, compared with healthy twins, shared fewer clonotypes with others (especially with disease activity). Different subtypes (of T cells) could not be told apart from one another.

About this clonotype itself: The antigen remains unidentified.

TCRdb reprocessed the 5' RACE reads and stores each CDR3 protein as one record, lacking DNA. In all, the sample yields about 210,000 distinct CDR3 sequences. The sequence derives from a human donor with ulcerative colitis or Crohn's disease, or a healthy co-twin of an affected twin (not recorded which). Sequences were obtained from blood.

The CDR3 reads CASSPAPATEAFF. The chain recombines TRBV5-1 with TRBJ1-1. The CDR3 length is 13 residues. The germline V gene has CDR1 SGHRS and CDR2 YFSETQ.